Listed below are T cell receptor beta chains from one sample, sequenced in a study of blood T cell repertoires in COVID-19. Generated by immunoSEQ multiplex PCR, the TCRdb table keeps only in-frame clones and is missing some. The data hold fewer than 20,000 clones, with approximately 83% observed a single time. Specimen: peripheral blood. These receptors came from an older man in a cohort sampled during active COVID-19. Each CDR3 is given with its conserved first and last residue.

>TRBJ2-2|TRBV5-1
CASSPANTGELFF
>TRBJ1-1|TRBV5-4
CASSLERGTEAFF
>TRBJ1-2|TRBV19
CASNEVRPLSGYTF
>TRBJ2-3|TRBV6-2/TRBV6-3
CASSYPGLAGVTDTQYF
>TRBJ2-5|TRBV21-1
CASSKGVRTGDQETQYF
>TRBJ1-4|TRBV11-3
CASSRQGGTTNEKLFF
>TRBJ1-2|TRBV10-3
CAISESWAALNYGYTF
>TRBJ1-1|TRBV7-9
CASSFGQANTEAFF
>TRBJ2-3|TRBV5-1
CASSLVAGGATDTQYF
>TRBJ2-7|TRBV11-3
CASSLSGLHEQYF
>TRBJ1-5|TRBV5-4
CASSLGGGGSNQPQHF
>TRBJ2-7|TRBV7-8
CASSVGLAGNGYEQYF
>TRBJ1-4|TRBV24-1
CATSTGEQTNEKLFF
>TRBJ1-2|TRBV21-1
CASSKGSRRGGNYGYTF
>TRBJ2-5|TRBV28
CASSLLAGARRETQYF
>TRBJ2-3|TRBV6-2/TRBV6-3
CASSYPTAGRTNTDTQYF
>TRBJ2-1|TRBV7-9
CASRKPGLAGVGEQFF
>TRBJ2-5|TRBV2
CASRGQTFQETQYF
>TRBJ2-2|TRBV19
CASSMSGQGVGELFF
>TRBJ2-3|TRBV5-1
CASSGGQGRANTQYF
>TRBJ2-2|TRBV19
CASNPSSTGELFF
>TRBJ2-4|TRBV10-3
CAISEPGQGALNIQYF
>TRBJ2-1|TRBV24-1
CATSDRTSGRANEQFF
>TRBJ2-5|TRBV3-1/TRBV3-2
CASSQGNRKREGETQYF
>TRBJ2-5|TRBV5-1
CASSLSRSQETQYF